This passage covers 31 T cell receptor beta chains from one sample sequenced in a study of beta chain features in type 1 diabetes. Study observations and caveats: Significant though moderate, a shortening of TCRB CDR3s appeared in all four CD4+ subsets of Type 1 diabetes patients.

The study reverse transcribed the entire isolated RNA, so it sequenced expressed TCRB transcripts. The table came from immunoSEQ multiplex PCR; TCRdb's copy has only in-frame clones and leaves some out. The sample holds 300,000 or so clones, around 9% seen once. Their recognized antigens are unknown. The sequencing input was central memory CD4+ T cells from blood. Receptor source: a man aged 25 to 40 with type 1 diabetes.

V gene TRBV7-2 combines with J gene TRBJ2-3; maybe TRBD2 (5 bases). Germline V gene lookup returns CDR1 SGHTA and CDR2 FQGNSA. The CDR3 totals 12 residues. Between the trimmed V and J ends, which lost 5 bases and 5 bases, there was a span of 8 bases. In DNA, the CDR3 is TGTGCCAGCAGCCATAGCGAAGATACGCAGTATTTT. Amino acids: CASSHSEDTQYF.

The V and J genes are TRBV4-1 and TRBJ1-2, with a possible D match to TRBD1 (5 bases). Germline V lookup: CDR1 MGHRA, CDR2 YSYEKL. V was clipped by 0 bases and J by 8 bases, with 10 bases between them. This CDR3 region has 13 residues. CDR3 in amino acids: CASSQDRGVGYTF. As DNA, the CDR3 is TGCGCCAGCAGCCAAGATCGAGGGGTCGGCTACACCTTC.

This clone came up a few times. In the same sample, other DNA sequences code for this CDR3. V is TRBV6-5 and J is TRBJ1-5; TRBD1 agrees at 9 bases. CDR3 length: 14 residues. V trimming: 6 bases; J trimming: 7 bases; junction bases outside the gene matches: 7. Germline-derived CDR1 and CDR2 are MNHEY and SVGAGI. The CDR3 is CASRPGQGRQPQHF. CDR3 in DNA: TGTGCCAGCAGGCCGGGACAGGGTCGCCAGCCCCAGCATTTT.

This chain links TRBV19 with TRBJ2-2; possibly TRBD1 for D (5 bases). The germline gives CDR1 LNHDA, CDR2 SQIVND (reference sequence). V lost 7 bases and J 4 bases, leaving 16 bases between the germline ends. The CDR3 covers 15 residues. The DNA for the CDR3 is TGTGCCAGTAATTTGCAGGCCCAGGGCACCGGGGAGCTGTTTTTT. Translated, it gives CASNLQAQGTGELFF.

This clone showed up many times. The rearrangement links TRBV19 to TRBJ1-2; 7 bases fit TRBD1. V lost 7 bases to trimming and J lost 2 bases; unmatched junction nucleotides: 4. From germline, CDR1 is LNHDA and CDR2 SQIVND (reference sequence). CDR3 length equals 13 residues. CDR3 nucleotide sequence: TGTGCCAGTATCCAACAGGGGAACTATGGCTACACCTTC. Translated, it gives CASIQQGNYGYTF.

The chain combines TRBV2 with TRBJ2-1; 9 bases fit TRBD2. J was trimmed by 3 bases and V by 6 bases; bases with no gene match: 6. The CDR3 is made up of 15 amino acids. CDR1 is SNHLY and CDR2 is FYNNEI in the germline V gene. CDR3 coding DNA: TGTGCCAGCAGACTGACTAGCGGAAACTACAATGAGCAGTTCTTC. Protein: CASRLTSGNYNEQFF.

The V call is TRBV7-6, the J call TRBJ2-6; D is unresolved. Germline V lookup: CDR1 SGHVS, CDR2 FNYEAQ. With 5 bases removed from V and 2 bases from J, the gap between germline ends came to 10 bases. CDR3 length equals 15 residues. For the CDR3, the DNA is TGTGCCAGCAGCCCGTATATGGCTGGGGCCAACGTCCTGACTTTC. Its translation: CASSPYMAGANVLTF.

This chain uses TRBV10-1 with TRBJ1-5; D remains unclear. Looked up from germline, CDR1 is WNHNN and CDR2 is SYGVQD (reference sequence). V was shortened by 4 bases and J by 8 bases, with 12 bases between the two germline ends. The length of the CDR3 is 13 residues. This CDR3 reads CASSGSGGEPQHF. The CDR3 DNA sequence: TGCGCCAGCAGTGGTTCCGGTGGGGAGCCCCAGCATTTT.

The rearrangement links TRBV10-3 to TRBJ1-2, with D hard to call. Trimming shortened V by 6 bases and J by 7 bases, and 18 bases separated the two germline ends. Per germline, CDR1 ENHRY and CDR2 SYGVKD. This CDR3 contains 14 residues. This CDR3 is CAIRADSLLGGYTF. The CDR3 DNA reads as TGTGCCATCAGGGCCGATTCCCTCTTGGGTGGCTACACCTTC.

There are a few counts of this clone. The V gene is TRBV18, the J gene TRBJ2-1; the match to TRBD1 covers 8 bases. CDR3 length: 17 amino acids. Germline trimming cut 3 bases from V and 5 bases from J; bases unmatched to any gene: 12. The germline gives CDR1 KGHSH, CDR2 LQKENI. The CDR3 reads CASSPLTSTGVNNEQFF. DNA of the CDR3: TGTGCCAGCTCACCCCTTACATCGACAGGGGTTAACAATGAGCAGTTCTTC.

This clone was seen a handful of times. The chain's CDR3 is CASSLEAGGSYEQYF. DNA of the CDR3: TGTGCCAGCAGCTTAGAAGCGGGGGGCAGCTACGAGCAGTACTTC. V and J are TRBV7-2 and TRBJ2-7; 9 nucleotides match TRBD2. Per the germline V gene, CDR1 is SGHTA and CDR2 is FQGNSA. The CDR3 sequence is 15 residues long. The ends lost 1 base at V and 3 bases at J; junction bases unmatched: 4.

This clone was found a few times. This may arise from a read error, as a much more abundant clone is one base away. This CDR3 is also generated by other DNA sequences in the sample. The V call is TRBV11-2, the J call TRBJ2-3; D not certain. The CDR3 loop spans 11 amino acids. CDR1 and CDR2 from the germline V gene are SGHAT and FQNNGV. The V and J ends lost 3 bases and 4 bases respectively, with 2 bases between them. CDR3 sequence: CASSFPDTQYF. The CDR3 bases are TGTGCCAGCAGCTTCCCAGATACGCAGTATTTT. Full variable domain (missing parts from reference TRBV11-2 and TRBJ2-3): EAGVAQSPRYKIIEKRQSVAFWCNPISGHATLYWYQQILGQGPKLLIQFQNNGVVDDSQLPKDRFSAERLKGVDSTLKIQPAKLEDSAVYLCASSFPDTQYFGPGTRLTVL.

The chain combines TRBV18 with TRBJ2-2; D remains ambiguous. V was pared by 6 bases and J by 3 bases, with 14 bases between. Germline CDR1 reads KGHSH; CDR2 reads LQKENI. The CDR3 contains 15 residues. The CDR3 DNA reads TGTGCCAGCTCCCCCAGTATTGAGGACACCGGGGAGCTGTTTTTT. Protein product: CASSPSIEDTGELFF.

The J gene is TRBJ1-1, the V gene TRBV28, with D hard to call. CDR1 MDHEN and CDR2 SYDVKM come from the germline V gene. The CDR3 length is 12 residues. Between the trimmed V and J ends, which lost 0 bases and 6 bases, there was a span of 5 bases. The CDR3 here is CASSLWTPEAFF. The CDR3 nucleotides read TGTGCCAGCAGTTTATGGACTCCTGAAGCTTTCTTT.

This clone was found a few times. The chain is built from TRBV28 and TRBJ2-6; 8 bases map to TRBD1. Germline CDR1 and CDR2: MDHEN and SYDVKM. The CDR3 consists of 18 residues. Trimming cost V 6 bases and J 0 bases; bases outside gene matches: 10. This CDR3 is CASRGRTGSPSGANVLTF. The CDR3 DNA sequence: TGTGCCAGCAGAGGGAGGACAGGGTCCCCCTCTGGGGCCAACGTCCTGACTTTC.

The rearrangement uses TRBV29-1 and TRBJ2-2, with a possible D match to TRBD1 (6 bases). V lost 7 bases and J lost 0, with 15 bases in between. The CDR3 covers 15 residues. CDR1 and CDR2 (germline): SQVTM, ANQGSEA. The CDR3 is CSAQGRGSNTGELFF. CDR3 nucleotides: TGCAGCGCCCAAGGAAGGGGGTCGAACACCGGGGAGCTGTTTTTT.

This clone was seen only a few times. The CDR3 loop reads CAISEADRGGSYEQYF. The CDR3 DNA is TGTGCCATCAGTGAGGCCGACAGGGGAGGATCCTACGAGCAGTACTTC. V usage is TRBV10-3 and J usage is TRBJ2-7, with TRBD1 matching over 8 bases. The CDR3 totals 16 residues. Losses at the gene ends were 2 bases for V and 1 base for J; bases not matched to a gene: 7. CDR1 is ENHRY and CDR2 is SYGVKD in the germline V gene.

This clone was seen more than once but under ten times. DNA for the CDR3: TGTGCCAGCAGCCACTTTCGAGCGGCTGCCGACGAGACCCAGTACTTC. Its translation: CASSHFRAAADETQYF. The chain links TRBV7-2 to TRBJ2-5, with D possibly TRBD2 on 5 matching bases. The CDR3 sequence is 16 residues long. Looked up from germline, CDR1 is SGHTA and CDR2 is FQGNSA. Trimming shortened V by 5 bases and J by 5 bases, and 21 bases separated the two germline ends.

The chain is built from TRBV11-2 and TRBJ2-7, with 7 bases matching TRBD1. The CDR3 totals 15 residues. Germline CDR1 and CDR2: SGHAT and FQNNGV. Trimming cost V 1 base and J 2 bases; bases outside gene matches: 5. The CDR3 nucleotides are TGTGCCAGCAGCTTAGTGGCCCAGGGGGCCTACGAGCAGTACTTC. Its translation is CASSLVAQGAYEQYF.

This clone has a handful of counts. The chain joins TRBV4-2 to TRBJ2-5, with 10 bases fitting TRBD2. With V trimmed by 0 bases and J by 5 bases, 3 bases remained unmatched. Germline V gives CDR1 LGHNA, CDR2 YNFKEQ. CDR3 length: 15 residues. CDR3 protein: CASSQEERGGETQYF. The CDR3 coding sequence is TGTGCCAGCAGCCAAGAGGAGCGGGGGGGCGAGACCCAGTACTTC.

This clone occurred a few times. This rearrangement joins TRBV7-9 to TRBJ1-1, with D uncertain. Trimming cost V 6 bases and J 0 bases, with 11 bases left between them. This CDR3 has 14 amino acids. Germline CDR1 is SEHNR and CDR2 is FQNEAQ (reference sequence). The CDR3 protein is CASSPSGMNTEAFF. The DNA of the CDR3 is TGTGCCAGCAGTCCCTCGGGGATGAACACTGAAGCTTTCTTT. Using reference TRBV7-9 and TRBJ1-1 for the parts outside the CDR3, the full variable domain is DTGVSQNPRHKITKRGQNVTFRCDPISEHNRLYWYRQTLGQGPEFLTYFQNEAQLEKSRLLSDRFSAERPKGSFSTLEIQRTEQGDSAMYLCASSPSGMNTEAFFGQGTRLTVV.

This clone was recorded a few times. The CDR3 region is CASRSGQTLNYGYTF. The CDR3 region has the DNA TGCGCCAGCAGGTCGGGGCAAACCCTTAACTATGGCTACACCTTC. This chain uses TRBV5-1 with TRBJ1-2; tentative D call: TRBD1 (5 bases). The CDR3 totals 15 residues. Trimming left V 5 bases short and J 1 base short, with 15 bases between. Germline V gene data show CDR1 as SGHRS and CDR2 as YFSETQ.

This clone came up many times. The chain is built from TRBV25-1 and TRBJ2-3; 12 bases map to TRBD2. This CDR3 has 16 residues. V gave up 3 bases and J gave up 5 bases; unmatched junction bases: 6. CDR1 and CDR2 (germline): MGHDK, SYGVNS. The CDR3 sequence: CASSEMTSGGLDTQYF. CDR3 nucleotide sequence: TGTGCCAGCAGTGAGATGACTAGCGGGGGCTTAGATACGCAGTATTTT.

This clone was recorded many times. The rearrangement joins TRBV2 to TRBJ2-1; D tentatively reads TRBD1 or TRBD2 (5 bases each). This CDR3 is built from 12 residues. V lost 6 bases to trimming and J lost 5 bases, with 8 bases between them. In germline, CDR1 is SNHLY, CDR2 FYNNEI. The CDR3 region is CASRPGHNEQFF. CDR3 bases: TGTGCCAGCAGGCCGGGGCACAATGAGCAGTTCTTC.

The V gene is TRBV28, the J gene TRBJ1-4; D gene unclear. V lost 8 bases and J lost 4, with 8 bases in between. Looked up from germline, CDR1 is MDHEN and CDR2 is SYDVKM. This CDR3 has 12 residues. CDR3 DNA sequence: TGTGCCAGCCTCCACCTTAATGAAAAACTGTTTTTT. Translated: CASLHLNEKLFF.

The chain joins TRBV5-4 to TRBJ2-2; 8 bases are shared with TRBD1. The CDR3 consists of 14 residues. The J segment lost 9 bases and the V segment lost 0 bases, leaving 4 bases of the junction unmatched. From germline, CDR1 is SGHNT and CDR2 YYREEE (reference sequence). Here the CDR3 DNA reads TGTGCCAGCAGCTTGGGGGACAGGCCGAGGGAGCTGTTTTTT. It translates to CASSLGDRPRELFF.

This clone has a handful of counts. The chain recombines TRBV4-3 with TRBJ2-7; tentative D call: TRBD1 (5 bases). The germline gives CDR1 LGHNA, CDR2 YSLEER. V lost 1 base and J 5 bases, leaving 15 bases between the germline ends. The CDR3 consists of 15 residues. As DNA, the CDR3 is TGCGCCAGCAGCCAAGTAAGGTGGACAACTGACGAGCAGTACTTC. Translation: CASSQVRWTTDEQYF.

In its sample, this clone was seen many times. CDR3 nucleotides: TGTGCCAGTAGGCCCGAGGGGGGTACCGGGGAGCTGTTTTTT. Residues: CASRPEGGTGELFF. The chain employs TRBV19 and TRBJ2-2; D might be TRBD1 or TRBD2, each matching 6 bases. CDR1 is LNHDA, CDR2 SQIVND, per germline (reference sequence). The CDR3 extends over 14 amino acids. The V and J ends lost 6 bases and 5 bases respectively, with 13 bases between them.

This clone came up a few times. The chain employs TRBV5-1 and TRBJ1-2, with a possible D match to TRBD1 (6 bases). Per germline, CDR1 SGHRS and CDR2 YFSETQ. V lost 0 bases and J lost 8, with 14 bases in between. The CDR3 sequence is 14 residues long. CDR3 region: CASSLDLGAEGYTF. The CDR3 DNA is TGCGCCAGCAGCTTGGATCTGGGGGCTGAAGGCTACACCTTC.

The chain combines TRBV10-3 with TRBJ2-2; TRBD1 matches at 10 bases. The CDR3 extends over 18 amino acids. Germline values: CDR1 ENHRY, CDR2 SYGVKD. V lost 5 bases and J lost 4; bases outside the gene matches: 13. CDR3 protein: CAISFPAGTGEGTGELFF. In nucleotides, the CDR3 is TGTGCCATCAGTTTTCCCGCAGGGACAGGGGAAGGCACCGGGGAGCTGTTTTTT.

In this sample, this clone turned up a few times. This chain joins TRBV29-1 and TRBJ1-4, with 7 bases identical to TRBD1. The CDR3 is 13 residues long. Germline CDR1 reads SQVTM; CDR2 reads ANQGSEA. V was pared by 1 base and J by 7 bases, with 3 bases of the junction left unmatched. CDR3 DNA sequence: TGCAGCGTTGAAGTACAGGGGAGTGAAAAACTGTTTTTT. This codes for CSVEVQGSEKLFF.